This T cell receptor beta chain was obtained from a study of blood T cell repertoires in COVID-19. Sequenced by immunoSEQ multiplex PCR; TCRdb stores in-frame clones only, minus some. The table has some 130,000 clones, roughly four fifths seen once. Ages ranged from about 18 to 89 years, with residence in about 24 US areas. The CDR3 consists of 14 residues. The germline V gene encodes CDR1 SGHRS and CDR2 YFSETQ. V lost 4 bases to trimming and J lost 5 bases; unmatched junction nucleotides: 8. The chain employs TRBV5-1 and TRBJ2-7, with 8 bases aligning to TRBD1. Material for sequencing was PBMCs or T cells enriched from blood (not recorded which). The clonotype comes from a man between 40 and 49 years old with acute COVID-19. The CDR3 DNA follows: TGCGCCAGCAGCCTGGGACAGGTGGATGACGAGCAGTACTTC. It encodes CASSLGQVDDEQYF.